This T cell receptor beta chain was sequenced for a study of control samples from healthy donors and cancer patients. Measured with immunoSEQ multiplex PCR; TCRdb has only the in-frame clones, and not every one. The sample holds more than 95,000 clones, over 85% seen once. The sequencing sample was made of blood. The source is a man aged 25-40 years in good health.

CDR3 coding DNA: TGTGCCAGCAGCTTGGGGACAGGGTATAAATCTGAAGCTTTCTTT. This codes for CASSLGTGYKSEAFF. This chain uses TRBV5-6 with TRBJ1-1; the match to TRBD1 covers 8 bases. V was clipped by 0 bases and J by 6 bases; unmatched bases: 7. From germline, CDR1 is SGHDT and CDR2 YYEEEE. The CDR3 has 15 residues. Based on the CDR3 plus reference TRBV5-6 and TRBJ1-1, the full variable domain is DAGVTQSPTHLIKTRGQQVTLRCSPKSGHDTVSWYQQALGQGPQFIFQYYEEEERQRGNFPDRFSGHQFPNYSSELNVNALLLGDSALYLCASSLGTGYKSEAFFGQGTRLTVV.